This T cell receptor (beta chain) appears in the sequencing data of a study of early T cells in non-severe SARS-CoV-2 infection. One entry per CDR3 protein results from TCRdb running MiXCR on the 5' RACE reads. The sample records about 99,000 distinct CDR3 sequences, 16% being singletons. Germline trimming cut 6 bases from V and 10 bases from J; bases unmatched to any gene: 17. The germline V gene has CDR1 MNHEY and CDR2 SMNVEV (reference sequence). The CDR3 has 16 amino acids. Material: whole blood. The V gene is TRBV27, the J gene TRBJ2-1; 8 nucleotides line up with TRBD2. The TCR sequence derives from an adult who was a healthcare worker with PCR-confirmed SARS-CoV-2 infection or an uninfected control (not recorded which). CDR3 DNA: TGTGCCAGCAGACTTAGGGCCTTACCGGGGGGGCACGAGCAGTTCTTC. Amino acid sequence: CASRLRALPGGHEQFF.